This T cell receptor beta chain appears in the sequencing data of a study of shared clonotypes between healthy human individuals (TCRdb year 2020). For the wider study: A few men and two women, aged 18 to 49 years, made up the cohort. The study deeply sequenced blood TCR repertoires of about 5 healthy adults to estimate repertoire size and the extent of clonotype sharing between individuals. For each donor, CD4 naive and CD4 memory were each given three plates, CD8 naive was given two plates, and CD8 memory was given one plate. Different laboratories and diverse techniques were used to prepare libraries and sequence TCR repertoires, to increase sequencing depth and limit assay-specific biases. Per donor, leukapheresis produced somewhere between about 0.94 and 10 billion PBMCs.

Study-level results and caveats: Naive subsets generally had larger estimated clonotype richness than memory subsets did. Sampling was limited to blood, and TCR repertoires in tissue likely differ from TCR repertoires in blood. Pairwise subsampling indicated that sequencing depth was expected to affect the degree of clonotype sharing among donors. Compared with non-shared clonotypes, clonotypes shared by all four sorted-subset donors had higher generation probabilities. Rarefaction of sorted-subset datasets indicated incomplete sequencing despite the large sequencing depth. Sharing across a few donors was observed for about 5% of naive CD4, over 3% of naive CD8, over 2% of memory CD4, and approximately 0.41% of memory CD8 clonotypes. Because the study included a small number of donors, the genetic and exposure-history diversity represented was limited.

Using the deep immunoSEQ assay, TCR CDR3 regions were amplified from genomic DNA by multiplex PCR. Extracted genomic DNA from each cell subset was distributed evenly across all wells of several immunoSEQ 96-well plates, and each plate was treated as a replicate. For sorted subsets, 200 to 250 ng of genomic DNA, equivalent to about 30,000 T cell genomes, went into each replicate PCR. The purified libraries were quantified using a Qubit 3.0 fluorometer, sized with a Bioanalyzer 2100, and then quantified again using the KAPA Library Quantification kit. A separate single-read 150-cycle Illumina NextSeq 550 flow cell was used to sequence each immunoSEQ 96-well plate. In the source study's methods: The immunoSEQ output contained only junctional sequences without quality scores, so filtering could not match that applied to full-length reads. Sequences were annotated with PyIR, a Python wrapper for IgBLAST v1.9, and V/J genes and CDR3 were assigned using IMGT germline references. Reads were filtered out if the reads had weak V/J assignments (E-value above 1e-6), no CDR3, stop codons, out-of-frame junctions, or ambiguous translated residues. V3J clonotypes were defined as sequences sharing the same inferred V gene, J gene, and CDR3 amino acid sequence. To compute the percentage overlap between repertoires, the number of shared unique clonotypes was divided by the size of the smaller repertoire. Three approaches were used to assess repertoire richness: RTK rarefaction, the Chao1 estimator, and Recon v2.1 estimates of unobserved clonotypes. OLGA was used to compute generation probabilities for all TCRbeta clonotypes that the gDNA method yielded from several donors. As stored in TCRdb, this immuneACCESS dataset retains in-frame rearrangements with V and J assigned. A fraction of the clones does not appear; measured against another copy, unresolved V genes explain less than half of the discrepancy, and the remainder lacks a known reason. The V and J calls and clone size were taken over from that table, and D and trimming were inferred from the DNA. The sample table holds about 520,000 clones, of which around 95% were seen once. Jointly, the top ten make up around 0.066% of the sample.

The donors were healthy, HIV-negative adults who had no recently reported acute infections or vaccinations. Every donor was a Caucasian adult residing in Nashville, Tennessee, USA. CD4+ T cells were enriched by magnetic negative selection, after which naive cells were positively selected on CD45RA and the negative fraction was taken as the memory subset. After blood collection by leukapheresis, PBMCs were isolated using Ficoll-Histopaque density gradient centrifugation and then cryopreserved in the vapor phase of liquid nitrogen. Analytical flow cytometry was used to check the purity and quantity of every magnetically sorted T cell population. Genomic DNA was isolated from every sorted fraction and measured by UV absorbance on a Nanodrop 2000c. V is shortened by 6 bases, J by 1 base, and the region joining them spans 15 bases. Counted from cysteine to phenylalanine, this CDR3 has 16 amino acids. Of all the DNA, just the CDR3 is kept, 48 bases in frame from base 1. CDR1 and CDR2 are read off the germline V gene as KGHSH and LQKENI.

About this clone: Its antigen is currently not known. Base qualities were left out, and no much larger clone turns up one base away.

The sequenced sample was naive CD4+ T cells sorted from blood. Read against the paper, the sample's cell subset or site label means: CD45RA+ positively selected. The chain was built from TRBV18 and TRBJ1-4; TRBD1 is perhaps the D gene, given 6 matching bases. This TCR derives from a woman aged 30 to 39 in good health. CDR3 reads: CASSEQGRGTNEKLFF. The DNA is as follows: TGTGCCAGCTCCGAACAGGGAAGGGGAACTAATGAAAAACTGTTTTTT.